This passage covers 20 T cell receptor beta chains from one sample sequenced in a study of hypomethylating agent response in myelodysplastic syndrome. Here immunoSEQ multiplex PCR was the method, and the copy in TCRdb shows in-frame clones only, minus some. The data hold 4,500 to 5,500 clones, with roughly 90% observed a single time. This material consisted of bone marrow, taken before or after starting hypomethylating agent treatment for myelodysplastic syndrome (not recorded which). The receptor source for this set is a human donor with myelodysplastic syndrome.

The CDR3 DNA sequence: TGTGCCAGCAGCCGTCGAACTAGCTTCTACAATGAGCAGTTCTTC. Residues: CASSRRTSFYNEQFF. The genes are TRBV7-2 and TRBJ2-1, with D perhaps TRBD2 (6 bases). This CDR3 is built from 15 residues. Trimming removed 5 bases at V and 3 bases at J, with 14 bases between. Germline V gene data show CDR1 as SGHTA and CDR2 as FQGNSA.

This clone was recorded only once. This rearrangement joins TRBV19 to TRBJ1-1, with D unclear. The CDR3 loop spans 13 amino acids. V was pared by 2 bases and J by 5 bases, with 9 bases between. CDR1 is LNHDA and CDR2 is SQIVND in the germline V gene (reference sequence). CDR3 DNA: TGTGCCAGTAGTATATTAGTCAGGACTGAAGCTTTCTTT. The encoded protein is CASSILVRTEAFF.

Only one count was recorded for this clone. The chain uses TRBV6-1 and TRBJ2-7, with 14 bases that match TRBD2. The CDR3 is 15 amino acids. Germline loops: CDR1 MNHNS, CDR2 SASEGT. The ends lost 10 bases at V and 0 bases at J; junction bases unmatched: 5. CDR3 DNA: TGTGCCACCAGGACTAGCGGGGGGTACTCCTACGAGCAGTACGTC. Translated, it gives CATRTSGGYSYEQYV.

The V call is TRBV7-9, the J call TRBJ1-1; D gene unclear. This CDR3 contains 17 residues. Germline CDR1 reads SEHNR; CDR2 reads FQNEAQ (reference sequence). Trimming cost V 4 bases and J 2 bases, with 20 bases left between them. This CDR3 reads CASSSGPSTERNTEAFF. DNA of the CDR3: TGTGCCAGCAGCTCCGGTCCATCGACGGAGAGAAACACTGAAGCTTTCTTT.

J is TRBJ2-7 and V is TRBV11-2; TRBD2 is a possible D gene (6 bases). The V and J ends lost 1 base and 6 bases respectively, with 19 bases between them. The germline V gene has CDR1 SGHAT and CDR2 FQNNGV. This CDR3 comprises 16 residues. For the CDR3, the DNA is TGTGCCAGCAGCTTAGGCGGGGTGAGAGGTGGATCCGAGCAGTACGTC. Its translation is CASSLGGVRGGSEQYV.

This chain links TRBV27 with TRBJ1-5; TRBD1 might be the D (6 bases). The germline V gene has CDR1 MNHEY and CDR2 SMNVEV (reference sequence). The V end lost 10 bases, the J end lost 1 base, and 17 bases lay between the germline ends. The CDR3 consists of 15 residues. In DNA form, the CDR3 reads TGTGCCACCCAGGAGGGACACCTAAGCAATCAGCCCCAGCATTTT. Amino acid sequence: CATQEGHLSNQPQHF.

The CDR3 loop is CASSRDNANYGYTF. As DNA, the CDR3 is TGTGCCAGCTCCCGGGACAACGCTAACTATGGCTACACCTTC. This chain connects TRBV14 to TRBJ1-2; TRBD1 might be the D (6 bases). This CDR3 is 14 amino acids long. Trimming took 8 bases from V and 0 from J, leaving 13 bases between them. Per the germline V gene, CDR1 is SGHDN and CDR2 is FVKESK.

The chain combines TRBV5-1 with TRBJ1-2; possibly TRBD1 for D (5 bases). Deletions cut 5 bases from V and 4 bases from J, with 12 bases between. This CDR3 is 13 amino acids long. Germline CDR1 reads SGHRS; CDR2 reads YFSETQ. CDR3 region: CASSPGRTYGYTF. The CDR3 region has the DNA TGCGCCAGCAGTCCGGGACGGACCTATGGCTACACCTTC.

V usage is TRBV7-2 and J usage is TRBJ1-3; D unclear. Germline CDR1 SGHTA, CDR2 FQGNSA. This CDR3 is built from 15 residues. V lost 6 bases, J lost 0 bases, and 12 bases lay in between. CDR3 sequence: CASRATLSSGNTIYF. CDR3 DNA: TGTGCCAGCAGAGCCACCTTGTCCTCTGGAAACACCATATATTTT. The variable domain in full, completed from reference TRBV7-2 and TRBJ1-3, reads GAGVSQSPSNKVTEKGKDVELRCDPISGHTALYWYRQSLGQGLEFLIYFQGNSAPDKSGLPSDRFSAERTGGSVSTLTIQRTQQEDSAVYLCASRATLSSGNTIYFGEGSWLTVV.

The CDR3 loop is CATRIGGGNEQFF. CDR3 nucleotides: TGTGCCACCAGGATTGGAGGGGGGAATGAGCAGTTCTTC. The V and J genes are TRBV27 and TRBJ2-1; D may match TRBD1 or TRBD2 (6 bases each). Between the trimmed V and J ends, which lost 10 bases and 7 bases, there was a span of 17 bases. Germline CDR1 is MNHEY and CDR2 is SMNVEV (reference sequence). The length of the CDR3 is 13 residues.

V gene TRBV30 combines with J gene TRBJ1-3, with D unclear. V was cut by 0 bases and J by 0 bases, with 12 bases left in between. Germline values: CDR1 GTSNPN, CDR2 SVGIG (reference sequence). This CDR3 region has 16 residues. The CDR3 DNA reads as TGTGCCTGGAGTGTTGGATCGCCGAGCTCTGGAAACACCATATATTTT. It is translated as CAWSVGSPSSGNTIYF.

The rearrangement joins TRBV29-1 to TRBJ2-1; tentatively, D is TRBD1 or TRBD2 (6 bases each). Trimming took 2 bases from V and 7 from J, leaving 9 bases between them. This CDR3 is built from 12 residues. Germline CDR1 is SQVTM and CDR2 is ANQGSEA. CDR3 coding DNA: TGCAGCGTTGAAAGAGGGGGGAATGAGCAGTTCTTC. Translated: CSVERGGNEQFF.

The gene calls are TRBV5-6 and TRBJ1-4; 7 bases are shared with TRBD1. The CDR3 contains 15 residues. Trimming cost V 4 bases and J 5 bases; bases outside gene matches: 8. Germline V CDR1 and CDR2: SGHDT, YYEEEE. CDR3 sequence reads: CASSLIGGENEKLFF. Written as DNA, the CDR3 is TGTGCCAGCAGCCTCATAGGGGGCGAGAATGAAAAACTGTTTTTT.

The chain is built from TRBV18 and TRBJ1-2, with unresolved D. In germline, CDR1 is KGHSH, CDR2 LQKENI. V was shortened by 3 bases and J by 3 bases, with 11 bases between the two germline ends. The CDR3 has 14 amino acids. As DNA, the CDR3 is TGTGCCAGCTCACCGTCCCGGGCGGACTATGGCTACACCTTC. This translates into CASSPSRADYGYTF. The full variable domain, its missing parts supplied by reference TRBV18 and TRBJ1-2, is NAGVMQNPRHLVRRRGQEARLRCSPMKGHSHVYWYRQLPEEGLKFMVYLQKENIIDESGMPKERFSAEFPKEGPSILRIQQVVRGDSAAYFCASSPSRADYGYTFGSGTRLTVV.

J is TRBJ1-1 and V is TRBV6-4; perhaps TRBD1 as D (5 bases). The CDR3 is 15 residues long. V was shortened by 5 bases and J by 0 bases, with 13 bases between the two germline ends. CDR1 is MRHNA, CDR2 SNTAGT, per germline. CDR3 nucleotide sequence: TGTGCCAGCAGTTCGACGGGGGGAATGAACACTGAAGCTTTCTTT. Its translation is CASSSTGGMNTEAFF.

The V and J genes are TRBV5-6 and TRBJ1-4; 10 bases are shared with TRBD1. The CDR3 has 15 residues. Per germline, CDR1 SGHDT and CDR2 YYEEEE. V gave up 4 bases and J gave up 6 bases; unmatched junction bases: 6. CDR3 in DNA: TGTGCCAGCAGCCTCACGGGACAGGGGTATGAAAAACTGTTTTTT. Translation: CASSLTGQGYEKLFF. The variable domain in full, completed from reference TRBV5-6 and TRBJ1-4, reads DAGVTQSPTHLIKTRGQQVTLRCSPKSGHDTVSWYQQALGQGPQFIFQYYEEEERQRGNFPDRFSGHQFPNYSSELNVNALLLGDSALYLCASSLTGQGYEKLFFGSGTQLSVL.

This clone was found a few times. This chain uses TRBV5-1 with TRBJ2-1; D may correspond to TRBD1 or TRBD2 (5 bases each). The CDR3 extends over 15 amino acids. CDR1 and CDR2 from the germline V gene are SGHRS and YFSETQ. Trimming removed 4 bases from V and 0 bases from J, with 11 bases in between. The CDR3 protein is CASSGTRVSYNEQFF. The CDR3 region has the DNA TGCGCCAGCAGCGGGACCCGAGTCTCCTACAATGAGCAGTTCTTC.

The gene calls are TRBV6-5 and TRBJ2-2; D remains unclear. Germline V lookup: CDR1 MNHEY, CDR2 SVGAGI. V was pared by 2 bases and J by 5 bases, with 12 bases between. The CDR3 covers 15 residues. The CDR3 protein is CASSYRRDSTGELFF. The CDR3 DNA reads as TGTGCCAGCAGTTACCGCCGAGATTCGACCGGGGAGCTGTTTTTT.

This sequence joins TRBV5-1 and TRBJ2-7; D might be TRBD1 (5 bases). CDR3 length: 13 amino acids. V dropped 5 bases and J dropped 4 bases, with 13 bases sitting between them. Germline V CDR1 and CDR2: SGHRS, YFSETQ. The CDR3 region has the DNA TGCGCCAGCAGTTATCAGGGAACATACGAGCAGTACTTC. This codes for CASSYQGTYEQYF.

The chain recombines TRBV12-5 with TRBJ1-1; D call uncertain. Trimming stripped 5 bases from V and 6 bases from J, with 13 bases between. The CDR3 totals 13 residues. Germline V CDR1 and CDR2: LGHNT, FRNRAP. The CDR3 sequence: CASGPNYEAEAFF. The CDR3 coding sequence is TGTGCTAGTGGTCCCAATTATGAGGCTGAAGCTTTCTTT. Combining the CDR3 with reference TRBV12-5 and TRBJ1-1 gives the whole variable domain DARVTQTPRHKVTEMGQEVTMRCQPILGHNTVFWYRQTMMQGLELLAYFRNRAPLDDSGMPKDRFSAEMPDATLATLKIQPSEPRDSAVYFCASGPNYEAEAFFGQGTRLTVV.